Presented here are 30 T cell receptor beta chains from one specimen sequenced in a study of cytomegalovirus exposure and HLA in healthy donors. The PCR used 60 Vbeta and 13 Jbeta primers. Clones were read by immunoSEQ multiplex PCR, and TCRdb kept only the in-frame ones, dropping some. The sample lists approximately 150,000 clones; about 77% were seen once. Sequenced material: PBMCs. Source of these receptors: a woman aged 45-65 years in good health and CMV-seronegative.

V and J are TRBV19 and TRBJ1-6, with D perhaps TRBD1 (5 bases). Trimming stripped 6 bases from V and 10 bases from J, with 22 bases between. This CDR3 spans 16 amino acids. CDR1 LNHDA and CDR2 SQIVND come from the germline V gene (reference sequence). CDR3 nucleotide sequence: TGTGCCAGTAGGGCCAGGGAGGGCCAGGGCGAATCACCCCTCCACTTT. Protein product: CASRAREGQGESPLHF. Looking up the rest from reference TRBV19 and TRBJ1-6 gives the full variable domain: DGGITQSPKYLFRKEGQNVTLSCEQNLNHDAMYWYRQDPGQGLRLIYYSQIVNDFQKGDIAEGYSVSREKKESFPLTVTSAQKNPTAFYLCASRAREGQGESPLHFGNGTRLTVT.

This chain connects TRBV28 to TRBJ2-3; 11 nucleotides agree with TRBD2. Unmatched junction bases numbered 8, after V lost 3 bases and J lost 3 bases. Germline V gene data show CDR1 as MDHEN and CDR2 as SYDVKM. The CDR3 has 17 residues. The CDR3 DNA sequence: TGTGCCAGCAGTTTTGTCCTAGCGGGGGGTGTTACAGATACGCAGTATTTT. It codes for CASSFVLAGGVTDTQYF.

Here the CDR3 reads CASSQEIQGFSSYEQYF. The DNA for the CDR3 is TGCGCCAGCAGCCAAGAAATACAGGGATTTAGCTCCTACGAGCAGTACTTC. V is TRBV4-3 and J is TRBJ2-5, with a weak D call TRBD1 (6 bases). The DNA end is more similar to TRBJ2-7, so the J call may be wrong. CDR3 size: 17 residues. Germline CDR1 reads LGHNA; CDR2 reads YSLEER.

The V gene is TRBV1, the J gene TRBJ1-5; the table's D call, TRBD1, was not checked against the DNA. TRBV1 is an annotated pseudogene. The CDR3 totals 16 residues. The CDR3 reads CTSSQGTGGYNQPQHF. Here the CDR3 DNA reads TGCACCAGCAGCCAAGGGACAGGGGGTTACAATCAGCCCCAGCATTTT.

This chain links TRBV7-7 with TRBJ2-1; 11 nucleotides align to TRBD2. Germline CDR1 is SSHAT and CDR2 is FNYEAQ (reference sequence). The CDR3 totals 16 residues. Germline trimming cut 5 bases from V and 7 bases from J; bases unmatched to any gene: 10. CDR3 coding DNA: TGTGCCAGCAGCCCGACCTTAGCGGGGGGGCGGAATGAGCAGTTCTTC. This translates into CASSPTLAGGRNEQFF.

J is TRBJ1-1 and V is TRBV29-1; 7 nucleotides match TRBD1. Germline CDR1 is SQVTM and CDR2 is ANQGSEA. V gave up 6 bases and J gave up 5 bases; unmatched junction bases: 6. The CDR3 is made up of 12 amino acids. CDR3 sequence reads: CSVSDRRTEAFF. As DNA, the CDR3 is TGCAGCGTATCGGACAGGCGGACTGAAGCTTTCTTT.

The chain is built from TRBV7-9 and TRBJ1-6; unclear D gene. The V and J ends lost 5 bases and 14 bases respectively, with 10 bases between them. The germline gives CDR1 SEHNR, CDR2 FQNEAQ (reference sequence). This CDR3 comprises 11 residues. For the CDR3, the DNA is TGTGCCAGCAGCCGTATTTTAGCCCTCCACTTT. This codes for CASSRILALHF. The variable domain in full, completed from reference TRBV7-9 and TRBJ1-6, reads DTGVSQNPRHKITKRGQNVTFRCDPISEHNRLYWYRQTLGQGPEFLTYFQNEAQLEKSRLLSDRFSAERPKGSFSTLEIQRTEQGDSAMYLCASSRILALHFGNGTRLTVT.

The V and J genes are TRBV27 and TRBJ1-3; TRBD1 matches 7 bases. The length of the CDR3 is 16 residues. J gave up 0 bases and V 2 bases, and 4 bases lay outside the gene matches. Germline V gives CDR1 MNHEY, CDR2 SMNVEV (reference sequence). CDR3 DNA sequence: TGTGCCAGCAGTTTAACAGGGGTCAGCTCTGGAAACACCATATATTTT. It yields the protein CASSLTGVSSGNTIYF.

V and J are TRBV6-5 and TRBJ2-1, with 7 bases matching TRBD2. V dropped 6 bases and J dropped 0; count of bases not matched to a gene: 5. Germline CDR1 is MNHEY and CDR2 is SVGAGI. CDR3 length: 15 residues. In nucleotides, the CDR3 is TGTGCCAGCAGGAGGACGGGAGGCTCCTACAATGAGCAGTTCTTC. Translated, it gives CASRRTGGSYNEQFF.

The genes are TRBV5-1 and TRBJ2-7; TRBD1 matches at 7 bases. This CDR3 has 18 amino acids. Germline CDR1 reads SGHRS; CDR2 reads YFSETQ. V gave up 0 bases and J gave up 2 bases; unmatched junction bases: 14. CDR3 residues: CASSLGPTSSGTAYEQYF. CDR3 DNA: TGCGCCAGCAGCTTGGGCCCAACATCTTCCGGGACAGCCTACGAGCAGTACTTC.

This clone was found a few times. The CDR3 region is CASSLGGGTEAFF. The CDR3 DNA is TGTGCCAGCAGCTTGGGAGGGGGCACTGAAGCTTTCTTT. V is TRBV5-6 and J is TRBJ1-1; D is possibly TRBD1 (6 bases). Per germline, CDR1 SGHDT and CDR2 YYEEEE. The V and J ends lost 0 bases and 4 bases respectively, with 7 bases between them. The CDR3 has 13 residues.

This rearrangement joins TRBV5-1 to TRBJ2-1; 11 nucleotides align to TRBD1. Trimming took 3 bases from V and 6 from J; bases not matched to a gene: 20. Germline assignment: CDR1 SGHRS and CDR2 YFSETQ. The CDR3 is 20 amino acids. CDR3 sequence reads: CASSWTRTGGAYPESNEQFF. Here the CDR3 DNA reads TGCGCCAGCAGCTGGACGAGGACAGGGGGCGCCTATCCGGAGTCCAATGAGCAGTTCTTC. Drawing the rest from reference TRBV5-1 and TRBJ2-1, the complete variable domain is KAGVTQTPRYLIKTRGQQVTLSCSPISGHRSVSWYQQTPGQGLQFLFEYFSETQRNKGNFPGRFSGRQFSNSRSEMNVSTLELGDSALYLCASSWTRTGGAYPESNEQFFGPGTRLTVL.

This clone appeared a single time. The chain carries TRBV6-4 and TRBJ2-2; D unresolved. The CDR3 loop spans 13 amino acids. The V end lost 5 bases, the J end lost 3 bases, and 7 bases lay between the germline ends. Germline V gene sequence: CDR1 MRHNA, CDR2 SNTAGT. The CDR3: CASSHVDTGELFF. The CDR3 bases are TGTGCCAGCAGTCACGTAGACACCGGGGAGCTGTTTTTT.

This chain links TRBV7-8 with TRBJ2-7; possibly TRBD1 for D (5 bases). Trimming removed 4 bases from V and 3 bases from J, with 13 bases in between. Germline V lookup: CDR1 SGHVS, CDR2 FQNEAQ. The CDR3 consists of 14 residues. For the CDR3, the DNA is TGTGCCAGCAGCTGGGATATAGGGGTCTACGAGCAGTACTTC. Translating gives CASSWDIGVYEQYF.

The chain joins TRBV7-9 to TRBJ2-1, with 7 bases matching TRBD1. Germline V CDR1 and CDR2: SEHNR, FQNEAQ (reference sequence). The J segment lost 5 bases and the V segment lost 5 bases, leaving 12 bases of the junction unmatched. The CDR3 covers 16 residues. CDR3 bases: TGTGCCAGCAGCAACGTTCGGGACAGAGAAAACAATGAGCAGTTCTTC. Translated: CASSNVRDRENNEQFF.

The V call is TRBV6-4, the J call TRBJ2-1; TRBD2 agrees at 7 bases. V was clipped by 0 bases and J by 7 bases; unmatched bases: 9. The CDR3 totals 16 residues. Germline V lookup: CDR1 MRHNA, CDR2 SNTAGT. The DNA for the CDR3 is TGTGCCAGCAGTGACTCCCGTGACTCCGGGGGGAATGAGCAGTTCTTC. It yields the protein CASSDSRDSGGNEQFF.

The chain employs TRBV5-1 and TRBJ2-5; the match to TRBD1 covers 8 bases. CDR3 length: 13 amino acids. After removal of 6 bases from V and 5 bases from J, the junction contained 6 bases not matched to a gene. Germline assignment: CDR1 SGHRS and CDR2 YFSETQ. CDR3 nucleotides: TGCGCCAGCAAGACAGGGGCGTATGAGACCCAGTACTTC. Translating gives CASKTGAYETQYF.

J is TRBJ1-4 and V is TRBV7-6; D remains unclear. The CDR3 contains 15 residues. Germline assignment: CDR1 SGHVS and CDR2 FNYEAQ. Trimming removed 5 bases from V and 4 bases from J, with 14 bases in between. For the CDR3, the DNA is TGTGCCAGCAGCCCGACACCAGCGGATAATGAAAAACTGTTTTTT. Its translation: CASSPTPADNEKLFF.

The chain carries TRBV6-5 and TRBJ1-1, with 7 bases lining up with TRBD1. The CDR3 has 12 residues. Germline V gives CDR1 MNHEY, CDR2 SVGAGI. The ends lost 6 bases at V and 9 bases at J; junction bases unmatched: 7. CDR3: CASSPRGHQAFF. CDR3 in DNA: TGTGCCAGCAGCCCGAGGGGGCATCAAGCTTTCTTT.

The chain has TRBV5-1 and TRBJ2-5; TRBD2 agrees at 9 bases. Germline loops: CDR1 SGHRS, CDR2 YFSETQ. There are 16 residues in the CDR3. The V and J ends lost 0 bases and 4 bases, in that order; junction bases with no gene match: 7. CDR3 in amino acids: CASSLGGGGAVETQYF. In DNA, the CDR3 is TGCGCCAGCAGCTTGGGAGGCGGGGGGGCCGTAGAGACCCAGTACTTC.

The chain combines TRBV5-5 with TRBJ1-2; weak D call: TRBD1 (5 bases). Looked up from germline, CDR1 is SGHKS and CDR2 is YYEKEE (reference sequence). V was cut by 0 bases and J by 4 bases, with 13 bases left in between. This CDR3 comprises 15 residues. For the CDR3, the DNA is TGTGCCAGCAGCTTGGGACGGACGGACATCTATGGCTACACCTTC. Translated: CASSLGRTDIYGYTF. The whole variable domain, remainder taken from reference TRBV5-5 and TRBJ1-2, is DAGVTQSPTHLIKTRGQQVTLRCSPISGHKSVSWYQQVLGQGPQFIFQYYEKEERGRGNFPDRFSARQFPNYSSELNVNALLLGDSALYLCASSLGRTDIYGYTFGSGTRLTVV.

The genes are TRBV5-5 and TRBJ2-6; no reliable D call. V was shortened by 0 bases and J by 0 bases, with 7 bases between the two germline ends. The CDR3 extends over 16 amino acids. Germline CDR1 and CDR2: SGHKS and YYEKEE (reference sequence). The CDR3 DNA reads TGTGCCAGCAGCTTGGACGGTGGCTCTGGGGCCAACGTCCTGACTTTC. It specifies CASSLDGGSGANVLTF.

The V and J genes are TRBV2 and TRBJ1-5; TRBD1 matches at 7 bases. This CDR3 is 13 amino acids long. CDR1 and CDR2 from the germline V gene are SNHLY and FYNNEI. V shed 8 bases and J 6 bases; nucleotides not matched to a gene: 7. The chain's CDR3 is CASDRVLGQPQHF. CDR3 sequence (DNA): TGTGCCAGCGACAGGGTGTTGGGTCAGCCCCAGCATTTT.

This chain links TRBV7-7 with TRBJ2-1; D not resolved. Trimming pared 1 base from V and 5 bases from J, leaving 6 bases between. CDR3 length equals 13 residues. In germline, CDR1 is SSHAT, CDR2 FNYEAQ (reference sequence). CDR3 protein: CASSLEPNNEQFF. CDR3 sequence (DNA): TGTGCCAGCAGCTTAGAGCCAAACAATGAGCAGTTCTTC.

The chain couples TRBV27 to TRBJ2-1; perhaps TRBD2 as D (6 bases). Trimming removed 5 bases from V and 2 bases from J, with 13 bases in between. The CDR3 sequence is 15 residues long. The germline V gene has CDR1 MNHEY and CDR2 SMNVEV (reference sequence). In nucleotides, the CDR3 is TGTGCCAGCAGTATTACCAGGACTACCTACAATGAGCAGTTCTTC. Its protein is CASSITRTTYNEQFF.

This chain connects TRBV5-4 to TRBJ2-1, with D possibly TRBD2 on 5 matching bases. This CDR3 has 15 residues. Per the germline V gene, CDR1 is SGHNT and CDR2 is YYREEE (reference sequence). The V gene lost 2 bases and the J gene lost 0 bases, with 9 bases spanning the gap. The CDR3 DNA is TGTGCCAGCAGCTTTAGGACTCGCTCCTACAATGAGCAGTTCTTC. It specifies CASSFRTRSYNEQFF.

CDR3 sequence reads: CASSLYPGVNTEAFF. The CDR3 nucleotides read TGCGCCAGCAGCTTGTACCCAGGGGTGAACACTGAAGCTTTCTTT. This chain joins TRBV5-1 and TRBJ1-1, with D possibly being TRBD1 (6 bases). The V gene lost 1 base and the J gene lost 0 bases, with 10 bases spanning the gap. CDR3 size: 15 residues. CDR1 is SGHRS and CDR2 is YFSETQ in the germline V gene.

J is TRBJ2-1 and V is TRBV4-3, with 12 bases aligning to TRBD2. Unmatched junction bases numbered 9, after V lost 4 bases and J lost 5 bases. The CDR3 is 17 residues long. Germline lookup yields CDR1 LGHNA and CDR2 YSLEER. The CDR3 loop is CASSLGLAGQSNNEQFF. For the CDR3, the DNA is TGCGCCAGCAGCCTGGGACTAGCGGGCCAATCCAACAATGAGCAGTTCTTC.

The chain recombines TRBV5-4 with TRBJ2-3, with a weak D call TRBD1 (5 bases). Germline CDR1 SGHNT, CDR2 YYREEE (reference sequence). Trimming pared 2 bases from V and 5 bases from J, leaving 15 bases between. This CDR3 has 15 residues. CDR3 in amino acids: CASSFGQKGVDTQYF. CDR3 in DNA: TGTGCCAGCAGCTTCGGACAAAAAGGCGTAGATACGCAGTATTTT.

The chain employs TRBV9 and TRBJ2-3, with 12 bases identical to TRBD2. The CDR3 length is 14 residues. Germline V lookup: CDR1 SGDLS, CDR2 YYNGEE. V was pared by 4 bases and J by 6 bases, with 3 bases of the junction left unmatched. The CDR3 DNA sequence: TGTGCCAGCAGCTCCCTAGCGGGAGGGGATACGCAGTATTTT. Its translation is CASSSLAGGDTQYF.